This record concerns one T cell receptor (beta chain) sequence. This sample is part of a study of blood T cell repertoires in COVID-19. Across the study: Both acute and convalescent COVID-19 samples were obtained from the United States, Italy and Spain. The cDNA or gDNA used as material had been derived from T cells, B-cell-depleted T cells, or PBMCs.

Original processing notes: Scientists estimated how many nucleated cells there were by amplifying reference gene primers. Sequencing used immunoSEQ multiplex PCR; TCRdb keeps in-frame clones, though not all of them. V and J calls and clone size are given by that table; D and trimming were obtained from the DNA. The sample holds about 270,000 clones; around 86% are singletons and the top ten take approximately 9.7%. The CDR3 is 14 residues long. Germline V gene lookup returns CDR1 MNHEY and CDR2 SVGAGI. The source of this sequence is a man aged 35 to 55 with active or convalescent COVID-19. This chain connects TRBV6-5 to TRBJ2-7, with D maybe TRBD2 (5 bases). Sequenced input: peripheral blood. CDR3 sequence (DNA): TGTGCTGCAAGTGTAGTGGGGAGCTCCTACGAGCAGTACTTC. Its translation is CAASVVGSSYEQYF.